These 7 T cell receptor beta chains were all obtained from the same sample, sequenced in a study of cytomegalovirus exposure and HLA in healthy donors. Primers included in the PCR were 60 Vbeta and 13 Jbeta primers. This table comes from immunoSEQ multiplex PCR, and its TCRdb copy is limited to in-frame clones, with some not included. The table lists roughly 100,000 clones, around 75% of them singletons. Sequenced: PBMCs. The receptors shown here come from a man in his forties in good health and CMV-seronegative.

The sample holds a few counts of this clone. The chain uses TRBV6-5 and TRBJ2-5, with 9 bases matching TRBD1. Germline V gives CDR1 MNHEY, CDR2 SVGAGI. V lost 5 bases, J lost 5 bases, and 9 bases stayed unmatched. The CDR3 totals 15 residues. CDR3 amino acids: CASSPGTGLKETQYF. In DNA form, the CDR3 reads TGTGCCAGCAGTCCCGGGACAGGGTTGAAGGAGACCCAGTACTTC.

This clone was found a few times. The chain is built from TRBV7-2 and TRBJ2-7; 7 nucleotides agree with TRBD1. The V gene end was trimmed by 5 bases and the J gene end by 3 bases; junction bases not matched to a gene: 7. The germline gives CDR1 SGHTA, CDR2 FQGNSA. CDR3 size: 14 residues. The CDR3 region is CASSPTGSYYEQYF. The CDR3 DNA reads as TGTGCCAGCAGCCCGACAGGGTCCTACTACGAGCAGTACTTC.

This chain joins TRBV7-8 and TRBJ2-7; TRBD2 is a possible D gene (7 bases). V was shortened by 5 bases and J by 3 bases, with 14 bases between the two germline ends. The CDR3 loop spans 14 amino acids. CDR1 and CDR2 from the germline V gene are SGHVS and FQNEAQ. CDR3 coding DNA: TGTGCCAGCAGCCGGGGGGCGGACCACTACGAGCAGTACTTC. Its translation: CASSRGADHYEQYF.

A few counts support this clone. The CDR3 region is CASSYGRQNQPQHF. The CDR3 bases are TGTGCCAGCAGTTACGGCAGGCAGAATCAGCCCCAGCATTTT. J is TRBJ1-5 and V is TRBV6-5; no clear D gene. Trimming removed 2 bases from V and 4 bases from J, with 9 bases in between. Germline lookup yields CDR1 MNHEY and CDR2 SVGAGI. The CDR3 sequence is 14 residues long.

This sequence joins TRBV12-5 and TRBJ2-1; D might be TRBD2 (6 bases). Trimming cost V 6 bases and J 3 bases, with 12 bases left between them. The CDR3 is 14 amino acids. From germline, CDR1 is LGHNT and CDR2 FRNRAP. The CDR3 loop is CASGGTGGYNEQFF. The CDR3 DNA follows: TGTGCTAGTGGGGGGACCGGGGGCTACAATGAGCAGTTCTTC.

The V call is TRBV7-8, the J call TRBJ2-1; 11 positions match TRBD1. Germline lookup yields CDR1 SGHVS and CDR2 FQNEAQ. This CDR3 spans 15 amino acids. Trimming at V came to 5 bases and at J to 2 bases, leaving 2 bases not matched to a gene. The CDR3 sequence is CASSLGQGAYNEQFF. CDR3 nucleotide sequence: TGTGCCAGCAGCCTGGGACAGGGGGCCTACAATGAGCAGTTCTTC.

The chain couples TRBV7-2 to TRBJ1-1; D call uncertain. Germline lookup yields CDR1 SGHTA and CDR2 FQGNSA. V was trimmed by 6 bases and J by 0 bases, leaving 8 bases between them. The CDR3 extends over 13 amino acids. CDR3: CASRVRVNTEAFF. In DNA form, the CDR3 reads TGTGCCAGCAGGGTTCGGGTGAACACTGAAGCTTTCTTT.